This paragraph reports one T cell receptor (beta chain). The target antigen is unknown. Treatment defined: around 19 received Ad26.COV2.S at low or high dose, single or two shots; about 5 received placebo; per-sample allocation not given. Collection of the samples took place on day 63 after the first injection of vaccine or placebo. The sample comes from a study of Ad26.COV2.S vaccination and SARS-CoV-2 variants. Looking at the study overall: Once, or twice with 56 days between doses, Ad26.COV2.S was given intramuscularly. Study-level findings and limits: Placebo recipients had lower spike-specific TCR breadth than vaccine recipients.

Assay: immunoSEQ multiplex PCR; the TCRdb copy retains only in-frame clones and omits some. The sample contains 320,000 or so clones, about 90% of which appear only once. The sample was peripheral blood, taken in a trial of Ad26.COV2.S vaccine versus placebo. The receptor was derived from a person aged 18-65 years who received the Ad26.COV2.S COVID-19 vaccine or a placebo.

CDR3: CASSIGEQRMNTEAFF. The CDR3 nucleotides read TGTGCCAGTAGTATAGGAGAACAGAGAATGAACACTGAAGCTTTCTTT. The chain has TRBV19 and TRBJ1-1; unclear D gene. The CDR3 runs to 16 residues. CDR1 and CDR2 (germline): LNHDA, SQIVND (reference sequence). V lost 1 base and J 0 bases, leaving 12 bases between the germline ends.